The clone carrying this T cell receptor (beta chain) was seen a handful of times. The antigen remains undetermined. These data are taken from a study of beta chain features in type 1 diabetes. As for the study in general: There was similarity between patients and healthy donors in age, gender and cell yields. General study points: A moderate, significant TCRB CDR3 shortening appeared in type 1 diabetes across four CD4+ subsets.

The investigators reverse transcribed all of the isolated RNA, so they sequenced expressed TCRB transcripts. Profiled with immunoSEQ multiplex PCR; TCRdb holds only in-frame clones, not every one. This table has about 160,000 clones, over 55% appearing once. The junction had 8 bases not matched to a gene; V was cut back by 4 bases and J by 4 bases. CDR1 and CDR2 (germline): SGDLS, YYNGEE. This CDR3 comprises 15 residues. The specimen sequenced was naive CD4+ T cells from blood. The receptor was derived from a man aged 30-40 years with type 1 diabetes. The chain is built from TRBV9 and TRBJ2-3; the match to TRBD2 covers 8 bases. DNA for the CDR3: TGTGCCAGCAGCCTCAGGACTAGCAGCTCAGATACGCAGTATTTT. It specifies CASSLRTSSSDTQYF.